The rows below give T cell receptor beta chains drawn from one sample of a study of human T cells and chemical hapten exposure. Via MiXCR, TCRdb re-called the RACE reads, giving one row per CDR3 protein. The sample consists of about 300,000 distinct CDR3 sequences, 5.5% of them appearing once. Specimen: whole blood, collected in connection with sensitization to the hapten diphenylcyclopropenone (DPC). These receptors were taken from a young woman with alopecia areata. Some clones in this sample may be carry-over from other donors' samples. CDR3s include the opening cysteine and the closing phenylalanine or tryptophan. The D gene is left open where the match is weak. Clone size is shown for a subset of rows, as once, few, many or a class of expanded clone.

d_gene: .; abundance: .; j_gene: TRBJ1-4; v_gene: TRBV5-1; CDR3nt: TGCGCCAGCAGCCCGGACGGGGGCAGAAATGAAAAACTGTTTTTT; CDR3aa: CASSPDGGRNEKLFF
d_gene: TRBD1; abundance: many; j_gene: TRBJ1-1; v_gene: TRBV5-1; CDR3nt: TGCGCCAGCAGCCCGCAGGGGGCGAGCACTGAAGCTTTCTTT; CDR3aa: CASSPQGASTEAFF
d_gene: TRBD2; abundance: many; j_gene: TRBJ2-3; v_gene: TRBV11-2; CDR3nt: TGTGCCAGCAGCTTAGCGGTGCCGGGACTAGCGGTTAGCACAGATACGCAGTATTTT; CDR3aa: CASSLAVPGLAVSTDTQYF
d_gene: .; abundance: many; j_gene: TRBJ2-7; v_gene: TRBV3-1; CDR3nt: TGTGCCAGCAGCCCGCGTATGGGCTACGAGCAGTACTTC; CDR3aa: CASSPRMGYEQYF
d_gene: .; abundance: .; j_gene: TRBJ2-1; v_gene: TRBV9; CDR3nt: TGTGCCAGCAGCGTAGTTGAGACAGGATACAATGAGCAGTTCTTC; CDR3aa: CASSVVETGYNEQFF
d_gene: .; abundance: many; j_gene: TRBJ1-6; v_gene: TRBV27; CDR3nt: TGTGCCAGCAGTTTAGGGGGATATAATTCACCCCTCCACTTT; CDR3aa: CASSLGGYNSPLHF
d_gene: .; abundance: many; j_gene: TRBJ2-3; v_gene: TRBV20-1; CDR3nt: TGCAGTGCTAGGCGTAGGACTACAGATACGCAGTATTTT; CDR3aa: CSARRRTTDTQYF
d_gene: .; abundance: .; j_gene: TRBJ2-6; v_gene: TRBV4-3; CDR3nt: TGCGCCAGCGGGGTGACCAGGCACTCTGGGGCCAACGTCCTGACTTTC; CDR3aa: CASGVTRHSGANVLTF
d_gene: .; abundance: many; j_gene: TRBJ2-2; v_gene: TRBV7-2; CDR3nt: TGTGCCAGCAGGGCGGACTGGGACACCGGGGAGCTGTTTTTT; CDR3aa: CASRADWDTGELFF
d_gene: TRBD2; abundance: few; j_gene: TRBJ2-1; v_gene: TRBV5-1; CDR3nt: TGCGCCAGCAGATCTAGCGGGGGGGCCGTAAATGAGCAGTTCTTC; CDR3aa: CASRSSGGAVNEQFF
d_gene: TRBD2; abundance: .; j_gene: TRBJ2-3; v_gene: TRBV5-1; CDR3nt: TGCGCCAGCAGCTTGGGACTAGCGGAGTCCACAGATACGCAGTATTTT; CDR3aa: CASSLGLAESTDTQYF
d_gene: .; abundance: few; j_gene: TRBJ2-2; v_gene: TRBV5-1; CDR3nt: TGCGCCAGCAGCTTATTTGGGCTCAACACCGGGGAGCTGTTTTTT; CDR3aa: CASSLFGLNTGELFF
d_gene: .; abundance: many; j_gene: TRBJ2-7; v_gene: TRBV28; CDR3nt: TGTGCCACCGGGGGATGGGTAGGTGAGCAGTACTTC; CDR3aa: CATGGWVGEQYF
d_gene: TRBD1; abundance: .; j_gene: TRBJ2-7; v_gene: TRBV28; CDR3nt: TGTGCCAGCAGTTCACGGACAGGGTTGACCTACGAGCAGTACTTC; CDR3aa: CASSSRTGLTYEQYF
d_gene: .; abundance: .; j_gene: TRBJ2-7; v_gene: TRBV4-1; CDR3nt: TGCGCCAGCAGCCAAGACCCCCAGAGGGGGAGGTACTTC; CDR3aa: CASSQDPQRGRYF
d_gene: .; abundance: many; j_gene: TRBJ1-2; v_gene: TRBV2; CDR3nt: TGTGCCAGCAGTGGACGGACAGTCGAGGGCTACACCTTC; CDR3aa: CASSGRTVEGYTF
d_gene: .; abundance: .; j_gene: TRBJ2-3; v_gene: TRBV18; CDR3nt: TGTGCCTCGGTAGGGTATAACTTCACAGATACGCAGTATTTT; CDR3aa: CASVGYNFTDTQYF
d_gene: TRBD1; abundance: many; j_gene: TRBJ1-4; v_gene: TRBV12-3/TRBV12-4; CDR3nt: TGTGCCAGCAGTTTTAGTGCAGGGGGCAGAAGAACTAATGAAAAACTGTTTTTT; CDR3aa: CASSFSAGGRRTNEKLFF
d_gene: .; abundance: many; j_gene: TRBJ2-5; v_gene: TRBV12-3/TRBV12-4; CDR3nt: TGTGCCAGCAGTTGGGGGGGGCGAGAGACCCAGTACTTC; CDR3aa: CASSWGGRETQYF
d_gene: .; abundance: few; j_gene: TRBJ1-6; v_gene: TRBV9; CDR3nt: TGTGCCAGCAGCGTAGAAGGTTACCGTCCACCCCTCCACTTT; CDR3aa: CASSVEGYRPPLHF
d_gene: TRBD2; abundance: .; j_gene: TRBJ2-5; v_gene: TRBV24-1; CDR3nt: TGTGCCACCAGTGGACCGACTAGCGGGGGAGAGACCCAGTACTTC; CDR3aa: CATSGPTSGGETQYF
d_gene: .; abundance: .; j_gene: TRBJ2-4; v_gene: TRBV7-3; CDR3nt: TGTGCCAGCAGCTCCCCCCCCGGGGGTCAGTACTTC; CDR3aa: CASSSPPGGQYF
d_gene: .; abundance: .; j_gene: TRBJ1-4; v_gene: TRBV27; CDR3nt: TGTGCCAGCAGTTCGCTGGGGGCAACTAATGAAAAACTGATTTTT; CDR3aa: CASSSLGATNEKLIF
d_gene: TRBD1; abundance: .; j_gene: TRBJ2-3; v_gene: TRBV6-5; CDR3nt: TGTGCCAGCAGCGAGGGACAGGGGGTAACAGATACGCAGTATTTT; CDR3aa: CASSEGQGVTDTQYF
d_gene: .; abundance: few; j_gene: TRBJ1-2; v_gene: TRBV7-2; CDR3nt: TGTGCCAGCCTTCAGGGACCGTCTGGCTACACCTTC; CDR3aa: CASLQGPSGYTF
d_gene: .; abundance: many; j_gene: TRBJ2-4; v_gene: TRBV27; CDR3nt: TGTGCCAGCACTTCCTGTGGAGTAGCCAAAAACATTCAGTACTTC; CDR3aa: CASTSCGVAKNIQYF
d_gene: .; abundance: .; j_gene: TRBJ1-3; v_gene: TRBV4-3; CDR3nt: TGCGCCAGCAGCCCCCAGATGGGGGGGTATATTGGAAACACCATATATTTT; CDR3aa: CASSPQMGGYIGNTIYF